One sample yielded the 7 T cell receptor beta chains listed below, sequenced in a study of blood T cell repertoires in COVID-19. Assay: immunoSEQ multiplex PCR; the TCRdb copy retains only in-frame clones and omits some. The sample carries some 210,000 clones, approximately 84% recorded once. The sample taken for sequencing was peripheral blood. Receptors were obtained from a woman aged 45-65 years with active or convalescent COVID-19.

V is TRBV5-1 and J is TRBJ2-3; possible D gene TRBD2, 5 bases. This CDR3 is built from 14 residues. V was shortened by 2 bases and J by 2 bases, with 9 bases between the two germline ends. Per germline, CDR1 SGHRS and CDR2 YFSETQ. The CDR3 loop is CASSLVGATDTQYF. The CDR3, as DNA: TGCGCCAGCAGCTTAGTGGGAGCCACAGATACGCAGTATTTT.

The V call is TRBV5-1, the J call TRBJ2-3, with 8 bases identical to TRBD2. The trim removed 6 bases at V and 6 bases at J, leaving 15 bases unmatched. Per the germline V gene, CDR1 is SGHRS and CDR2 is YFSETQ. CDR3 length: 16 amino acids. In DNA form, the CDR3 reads TGCGCCAGCACCCCAGGGCAAGCGGGAGCGGGTGATACGCAGTATTTT. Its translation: CASTPGQAGAGDTQYF. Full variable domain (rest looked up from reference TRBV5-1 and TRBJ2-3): KAGVTQTPRYLIKTRGQQVTLSCSPISGHRSVSWYQQTPGQGLQFLFEYFSETQRNKGNFPGRFSGRQFSNSRSEMNVSTLELGDSALYLCASTPGQAGAGDTQYFGPGTRLTVL.

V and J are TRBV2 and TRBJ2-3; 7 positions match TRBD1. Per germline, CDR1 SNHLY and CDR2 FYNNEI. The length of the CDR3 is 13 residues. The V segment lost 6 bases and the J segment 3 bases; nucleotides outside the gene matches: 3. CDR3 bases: TGTGCCAGCAGAGTACAGGGGACAGATACGCAGTATTTT. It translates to CASRVQGTDTQYF.

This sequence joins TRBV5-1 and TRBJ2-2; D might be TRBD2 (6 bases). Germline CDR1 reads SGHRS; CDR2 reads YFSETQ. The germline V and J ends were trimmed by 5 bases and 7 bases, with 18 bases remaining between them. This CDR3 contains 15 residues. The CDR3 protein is CASRPTSPVDGELFF. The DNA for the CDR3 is TGCGCCAGCAGGCCTACTAGCCCGGTGGACGGGGAGCTGTTTTTT.

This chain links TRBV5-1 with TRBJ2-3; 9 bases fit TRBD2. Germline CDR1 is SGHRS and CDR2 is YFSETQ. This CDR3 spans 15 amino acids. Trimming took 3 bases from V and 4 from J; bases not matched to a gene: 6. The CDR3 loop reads CASSSSGTGADTQYF. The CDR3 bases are TGCGCCAGCAGCTCTAGCGGGACGGGAGCAGATACGCAGTATTTT.

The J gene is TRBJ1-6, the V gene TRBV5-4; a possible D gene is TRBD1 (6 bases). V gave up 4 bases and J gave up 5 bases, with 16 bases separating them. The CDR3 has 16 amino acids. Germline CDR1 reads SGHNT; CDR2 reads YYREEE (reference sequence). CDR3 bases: TGTGCCAGCAGCCCTTCCGGGACACTGAATAATTCACCCCTCCACTTT. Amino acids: CASSPSGTLNNSPLHF.

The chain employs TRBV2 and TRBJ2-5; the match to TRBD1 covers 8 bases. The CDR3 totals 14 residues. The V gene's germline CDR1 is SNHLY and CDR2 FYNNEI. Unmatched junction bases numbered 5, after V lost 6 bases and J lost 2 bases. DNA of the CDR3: TGTGCCAGCAGCTTACAGGGGGGACAAGAGACCCAGTACTTC. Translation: CASSLQGGQETQYF.